These 2 T cell receptor beta chains came from one sample sequenced in a study of T cell repertoires in cytomegalovirus infection. TCRdb called the reads again in MiXCR, with one record for every CDR3 protein. Here the sample spans nearly 550,000 distinct CDR3 sequences, about 15% being singletons. The specimen was CD8+ T cells from PBMCs. The receptors here all came from a human donor in good health (CMV status not recorded). Some clones in this sample may be carry-over from other donors' samples.

This rearrangement joins TRBV25-1 to TRBJ1-1; D is unclear. Germline CDR1 MGHDK, CDR2 SYGVNS. The CDR3 runs to 16 residues. Deletions cut 3 bases from V and 4 bases from J, with 18 bases between. CDR3 bases: TGTGCCAGCAGTGATCATCCAGGATCAATGATCACTGAAGCTTTCTTT. It is translated as CASSDHPGSMITEAFF.

The chain combines TRBV3-1 with TRBJ2-3; 7 nucleotides agree with TRBD2. The CDR3 length is 17 residues. CDR1 is LGHDT and CDR2 is YNNKEL in the germline V gene (reference sequence). The ends lost 4 bases at V and 4 bases at J; junction bases unmatched: 14. The DNA for the CDR3 is TGTGCCAGCAGCCCCCTATCGAAGCGGGATAGGTCAGATACGCAGTATTTT. Encoded protein: CASSPLSKRDRSDTQYF.